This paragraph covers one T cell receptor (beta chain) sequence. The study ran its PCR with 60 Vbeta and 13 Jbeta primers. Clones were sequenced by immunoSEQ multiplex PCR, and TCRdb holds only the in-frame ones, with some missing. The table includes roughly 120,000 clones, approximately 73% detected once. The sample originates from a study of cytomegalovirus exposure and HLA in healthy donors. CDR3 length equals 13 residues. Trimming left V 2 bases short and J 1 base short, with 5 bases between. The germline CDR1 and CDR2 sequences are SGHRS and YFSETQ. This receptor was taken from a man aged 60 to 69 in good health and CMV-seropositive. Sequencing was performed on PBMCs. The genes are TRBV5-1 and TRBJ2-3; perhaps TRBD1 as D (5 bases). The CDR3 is CASSLQGTDTQYF. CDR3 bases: TGCGCCAGCAGCTTACAGGGCACAGATACGCAGTATTTT.